The 20 T cell receptor beta chains below come from one sample, sequenced in a study of control samples from healthy donors and cancer patients. Assay used: immunoSEQ multiplex PCR; TCRdb lists only in-frame clones, some missing. The table lists about 200,000 clones, around 93% of them singletons. Sequencing used blood. Receptor source: a man younger than 45 in good health.

The chain employs TRBV3-1 (or the pseudogene TRBV3-2) and TRBJ1-2; the D is unclear. V lost 1 base, J lost 7 bases, and 19 bases lay in between. This CDR3 contains 16 residues. Germline lookup yields CDR1 LGHDT and CDR2 YNNKEL (reference sequence). The CDR3 DNA follows: TGTGCCAGCAGCCAAGCAGCAGGACCACTTTGGGGTGGCTACACCTTC. As protein: CASSQAAGPLWGGYTF.

This clone was detected only once. This sequence joins TRBV7-2 and TRBJ2-4; no clear D. This CDR3 has 13 residues. Germline CDR1 and CDR2: SGHTA and FQGNSA. Trimming took off 1 base at V and 8 bases at J, with 9 bases between the two ends. The CDR3 reads CASSLEETHIQYF. In DNA, the CDR3 is TGTGCCAGCAGCTTAGAAGAGACGCACATTCAGTACTTC. Full variable domain (missing parts from reference TRBV7-2 and TRBJ2-4): GAGVSQSPSNKVTEKGKDVELRCDPISGHTALYWYRQSLGQGLEFLIYFQGNSAPDKSGLPSDRFSAERTGGSVSTLTIQRTQQEDSAVYLCASSLEETHIQYFGAGTRLSVL.

The chain links TRBV5-6 to TRBJ2-1; D remains ambiguous. The ends were cut back, 1 base at V and 6 bases at J, with 20 bases in the middle. The CDR3 consists of 17 residues. Germline CDR1 and CDR2: SGHDT and YYEEEE. The CDR3 loop is CASSLSNVAQYGNEQFF. The CDR3 bases are TGTGCCAGCAGCTTGTCCAACGTAGCACAATATGGCAATGAGCAGTTCTTC.

The rearrangement joins TRBV10-3 to TRBJ1-5; 7 bases fit TRBD1. CDR1 ENHRY and CDR2 SYGVKD come from the germline V gene. This CDR3 spans 15 amino acids. V lost 5 bases and J lost 2; bases outside the gene matches: 6. The CDR3 DNA is TGTGCCATCAGTTTGACAGGGTACGGCAATCAGCCCCAGCATTTT. Translated, it gives CAISLTGYGNQPQHF.

The chain is built from TRBV20-1 and TRBJ1-2; D gene ambiguous. The germline V and J ends were trimmed by 3 bases and 12 bases, with 8 bases remaining between them. The CDR3 totals 9 residues. Germline V gene data show CDR1 as DFQATT and CDR2 as SNEGSKA (reference sequence). The CDR3 is CSASDRNTF. In nucleotides, the CDR3 is TGCAGTGCTAGTGATCGTAACACCTTC.

CDR3 coding DNA: TGTGCCAGCAGTCGGACAGGAAGTAACTATGGCTACACCTTC. Its protein product is CASSRTGSNYGYTF. The rearrangement uses TRBV27 and TRBJ1-2; the match to TRBD1 covers 7 bases. Germline loops: CDR1 MNHEY, CDR2 SMNVEV (reference sequence). The CDR3 covers 14 residues. The trim removed 5 bases at V and 1 base at J, leaving 4 bases unmatched.

The genes are TRBV5-1 and TRBJ1-1, with 10 bases fitting TRBD1. V was clipped by 10 bases and J by 1 base; unmatched bases: 7. Per germline, CDR1 SGHRS and CDR2 YFSETQ. The CDR3 extends over 14 amino acids. The CDR3 here is CAVGTGEGNTEAFF. CDR3 sequence (DNA): TGCGCCGTAGGGACAGGGGAGGGGAACACTGAAGCTTTCTTT.

In nucleotides, the CDR3 is TGTGCCAGCGGGAAAGGGAGAACAGATACGCAGTATTTT. Its translation: CASGKGRTDTQYF. J is TRBJ2-3 and V is TRBV6-5; tentatively, D is TRBD2 (5 bases). There are 13 residues in the CDR3. V lost 8 bases to trimming and J lost 3 bases, with 12 bases between them. Germline CDR1 reads MNHEY; CDR2 reads SVGAGI.

The chain employs TRBV28 and TRBJ1-4; tentatively, D is TRBD1 (5 bases). The CDR3 extends over 14 amino acids. Germline V gives CDR1 MDHEN, CDR2 SYDVKM. With 7 bases removed from V and 0 bases from J, the gap between germline ends came to 9 bases. Here the CDR3 DNA reads TGTGCCAGCACCCAGACAGCAACTAATGAAAAACTGTTTTTT. The encoded protein is CASTQTATNEKLFF.

This sequence joins TRBV9 and TRBJ1-1, with D unresolved. Between the trimmed V and J ends, which lost 4 bases and 3 bases, there was a span of 16 bases. The germline V gene has CDR1 SGDLS and CDR2 YYNGEE. The CDR3 is 15 residues long. In nucleotides, the CDR3 is TGTGCCAGCAGCCTTTGGGGTTTGGAGGACACTGAAGCTTTCTTT. This gives the protein CASSLWGLEDTEAFF.

The chain uses TRBV11-2 and TRBJ2-2; D possibly corresponds to TRBD2 (6 bases). Trimming stripped 3 bases from V and 7 bases from J, with 9 bases between. CDR1 is SGHAT and CDR2 is FQNNGV in the germline V gene. CDR3 size: 13 residues. The CDR3 region has the DNA TGTGCCAGCAGCTTCTCGGGGGACGGGGAGCTGTTTTTT. It codes for CASSFSGDGELFF. The full variable domain, with the rest looked up from reference TRBV11-2 and TRBJ2-2, is EAGVAQSPRYKIIEKRQSVAFWCNPISGHATLYWYQQILGQGPKLLIQFQNNGVVDDSQLPKDRFSAERLKGVDSTLKIQPAKLEDSAVYLCASSFSGDGELFFGEGSRLTVL.

The chain links TRBV7-9 to TRBJ1-5, with D perhaps TRBD1 (6 bases). Germline V gene lookup returns CDR1 SEHNR and CDR2 FQNEAQ (reference sequence). Trimming left V 4 bases short and J 4 bases short, with 8 bases between. The CDR3 spans 13 residues. CDR3 protein: CASSSGQNQPQHF. DNA of the CDR3: TGTGCCAGCAGCTCGGGACAAAATCAGCCCCAGCATTTT.

The chain recombines TRBV6-6 with TRBJ2-3; 13 bases match TRBD2. There are 16 residues in the CDR3. With V trimmed by 6 bases and J by 2 bases, 5 bases remained unmatched. CDR1 is MNHNY, CDR2 SVGAGI, per germline (reference sequence). The CDR3 here is CASSRGLAGYTDTQYF. The CDR3 DNA follows: TGTGCCAGCAGCCGGGGACTAGCGGGGTACACAGATACGCAGTATTTT.

The CDR3: CASSPGHQETQYF. CDR3 in DNA: TGTGCCAGCAGCCCGGGGCACCAAGAGACCCAGTACTTC. This sequence joins TRBV9 and TRBJ2-5; TRBD1 or TRBD2 may be the D gene (5 bases each). In germline, CDR1 is SGDLS, CDR2 YYNGEE. The CDR3 consists of 13 residues. Trimming stripped 4 bases from V and 0 bases from J, with 7 bases between. Complete variable domain (other parts from reference TRBV9 and TRBJ2-5): DSGVTQTPKHLITATGQRVTLRCSPRSGDLSVYWYQQSLDQGLQFLIQYYNGEERAKGNILERFSAQQFPDLHSELNLSSLELGDSALYFCASSPGHQETQYFGPGTRLLVL.

The rearrangement uses TRBV11-2 and TRBJ2-2; D perhaps matches TRBD1 (5 bases). This CDR3 is built from 15 residues. Germline V lookup: CDR1 SGHAT, CDR2 FQNNGV. Trimming shortened V by 5 bases and J by 3 bases, and 13 bases separated the two germline ends. The CDR3 reads CASSPAREDTGELFF. CDR3 bases: TGTGCCAGCAGCCCCGCCAGGGAAGACACCGGGGAGCTGTTTTTT. Complete variable domain (other parts from reference TRBV11-2 and TRBJ2-2): EAGVAQSPRYKIIEKRQSVAFWCNPISGHATLYWYQQILGQGPKLLIQFQNNGVVDDSQLPKDRFSAERLKGVDSTLKIQPAKLEDSAVYLCASSPAREDTGELFFGEGSRLTVL.

The CDR3, as DNA: TGTGCCAGCAGCGTAGGCGGCACCGAGACAGATACGCAGTATTTT. It translates to CASSVGGTETDTQYF. This chain uses TRBV9 with TRBJ2-3; D is uncertain. The CDR3 extends over 15 amino acids. Trimming left V 0 bases short and J 3 bases short, with 11 bases between. The germline V gene encodes CDR1 SGDLS and CDR2 YYNGEE.

V usage is TRBV18 and J usage is TRBJ1-4; 7 nucleotides agree with TRBD1. The V gene's germline CDR1 is KGHSH and CDR2 LQKENI. Trimming removed 8 bases from V and 4 bases from J; junction bases left unmatched: 4. The CDR3 spans 13 residues. CDR3 sequence (DNA): TGTGCCAGCGGGACAGAGGATAATGAAAAACTGTTTTTT. Encoded protein: CASGTEDNEKLFF.

This sequence joins TRBV5-6 and TRBJ1-2; 8 bases fit TRBD1. The CDR3 runs 15 residues. Germline V lookup: CDR1 SGHDT, CDR2 YYEEEE. The junction had 8 bases not matched to a gene; V was cut back by 3 bases and J by 4 bases. The CDR3: CASSSGTGPSYGYTF. The DNA for the CDR3 is TGTGCCAGCAGCTCTGGGACAGGTCCCTCCTATGGCTACACCTTC.

The gene calls are TRBV27 and TRBJ2-2; tentatively, D is TRBD1 (7 bases). The CDR3 contains 16 residues. Trimming removed 2 bases at V and 4 bases at J, with 14 bases between. Per the germline V gene, CDR1 is MNHEY and CDR2 is SMNVEV (reference sequence). CDR3 region: CASSLNAGQLTGELFF. The CDR3 nucleotides are TGTGCCAGCAGTTTAAATGCGGGACAGCTCACCGGGGAGCTGTTTTTT.

The chain uses TRBV28 and TRBJ1-1; TRBD1 might be the D (5 bases). The V and J ends lost 5 bases and 5 bases respectively, with 15 bases between them. The germline gives CDR1 MDHEN, CDR2 SYDVKM. There are 14 residues in the CDR3. For the CDR3, the DNA is TGTGCCAGCAGTCTACCCCGATGGGGGACTGAAGCTTTCTTT. Encoded protein: CASSLPRWGTEAFF.